This T cell receptor beta chain stems from a study of shared clonotypes between healthy human individuals. Study background: For every donor, three CD4 naive, three CD4 memory, two CD8 naive and one CD8 memory plates were used.

Profiling relied on immunoSEQ multiplex PCR, and the TCRdb table lists in-frame clones only, not all of them. Found here are hundreds of thousands of clones, 74% of them singletons; the top ten hold about 1.7%. In its sample, this clone was seen once. Caucasian adults living in Nashville, Tennessee, provided all samples. This CDR3 is built from 15 residues. The V end was cut by 7 bases, the J end by 4 bases, with 14 bases between. Germline V lookup: CDR1 LNHDA, CDR2 SQIVND (reference sequence). The chain has TRBV19 and TRBJ1-6; perhaps TRBD1 as D (5 bases). Material for sequencing was memory CD4+ T cells sorted from blood. Sample subset: CD45RA-negative fraction. This TCR was sampled from a woman in her twenties or thirties in good health. CDR3: CASTPGRHYNSPLHF. CDR3 coding DNA: TGTGCCAGTACTCCGGGACGGCATTATAATTCACCCCTCCACTTT.